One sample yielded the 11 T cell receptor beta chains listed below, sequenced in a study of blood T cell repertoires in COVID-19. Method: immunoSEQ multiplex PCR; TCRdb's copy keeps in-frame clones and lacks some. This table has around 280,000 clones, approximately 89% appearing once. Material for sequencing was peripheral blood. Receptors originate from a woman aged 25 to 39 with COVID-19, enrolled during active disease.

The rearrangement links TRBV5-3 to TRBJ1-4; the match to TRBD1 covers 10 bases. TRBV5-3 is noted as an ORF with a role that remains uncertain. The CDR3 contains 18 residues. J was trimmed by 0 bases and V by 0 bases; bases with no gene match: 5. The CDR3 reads CARSLACGQGATNEKLFF. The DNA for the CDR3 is TGTGCCAGAAGCTTGGCCTGTGGACAGGGGGCAACTAATGAAAAACTGTTTTTT.

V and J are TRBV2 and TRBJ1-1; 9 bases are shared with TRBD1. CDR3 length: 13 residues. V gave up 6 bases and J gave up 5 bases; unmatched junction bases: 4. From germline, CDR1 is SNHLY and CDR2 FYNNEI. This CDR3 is CASRPDRGTEAFF. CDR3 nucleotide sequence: TGTGCCAGCAGACCGGACAGGGGTACTGAAGCTTTCTTT.

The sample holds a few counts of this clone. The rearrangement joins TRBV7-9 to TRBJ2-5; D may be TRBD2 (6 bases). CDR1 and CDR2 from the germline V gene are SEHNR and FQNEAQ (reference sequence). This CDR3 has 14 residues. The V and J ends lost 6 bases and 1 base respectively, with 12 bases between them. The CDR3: CASRLRGSQETQYF. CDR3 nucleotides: TGTGCCAGCAGGCTTCGGGGGAGCCAAGAGACCCAGTACTTC.

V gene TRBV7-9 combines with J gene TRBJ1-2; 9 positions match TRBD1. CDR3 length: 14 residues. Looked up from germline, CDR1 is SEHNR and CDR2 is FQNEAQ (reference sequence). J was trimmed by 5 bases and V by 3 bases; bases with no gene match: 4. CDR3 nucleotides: TGTGCCAGCAGCTTGGGGACAGGGACTTATGGCTACACCTTC. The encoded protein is CASSLGTGTYGYTF.

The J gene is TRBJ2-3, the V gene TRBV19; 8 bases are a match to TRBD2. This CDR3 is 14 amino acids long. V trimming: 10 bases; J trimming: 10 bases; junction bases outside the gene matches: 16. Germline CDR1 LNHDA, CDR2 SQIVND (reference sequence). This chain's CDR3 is CATKDRGGGIAQYF. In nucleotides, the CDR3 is TGTGCCACCAAAGATCGGGGGGGAGGGATCGCGCAGTATTTT.

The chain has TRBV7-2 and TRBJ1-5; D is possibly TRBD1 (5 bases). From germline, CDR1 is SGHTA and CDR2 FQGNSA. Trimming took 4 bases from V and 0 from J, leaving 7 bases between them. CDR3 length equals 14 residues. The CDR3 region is CASSYDSSNQPQHF. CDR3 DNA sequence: TGTGCCAGCAGCTACGACAGTAGCAATCAGCCCCAGCATTTT.

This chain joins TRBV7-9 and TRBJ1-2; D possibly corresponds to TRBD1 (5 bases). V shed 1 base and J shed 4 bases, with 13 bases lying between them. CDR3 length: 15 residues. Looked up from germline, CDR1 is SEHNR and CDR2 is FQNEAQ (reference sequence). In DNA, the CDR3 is TGTGCCAGCAGCTTAGTCTCTGCAGGGTCCTATGGCTACACCTTC. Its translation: CASSLVSAGSYGYTF. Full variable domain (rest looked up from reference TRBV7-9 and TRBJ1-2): DTGVSQNPRHKITKRGQNVTFRCDPISEHNRLYWYRQTLGQGPEFLTYFQNEAQLEKSRLLSDRFSAERPKGSFSTLEIQRTEQGDSAMYLCASSLVSAGSYGYTFGSGTRLTVV.

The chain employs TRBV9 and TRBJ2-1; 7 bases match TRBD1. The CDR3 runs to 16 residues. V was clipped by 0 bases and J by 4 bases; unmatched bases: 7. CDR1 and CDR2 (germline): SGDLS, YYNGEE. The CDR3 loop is CASSVVGTGAYNEQFF. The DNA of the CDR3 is TGTGCCAGCAGCGTAGTAGGCACAGGGGCATACAATGAGCAGTTCTTC.

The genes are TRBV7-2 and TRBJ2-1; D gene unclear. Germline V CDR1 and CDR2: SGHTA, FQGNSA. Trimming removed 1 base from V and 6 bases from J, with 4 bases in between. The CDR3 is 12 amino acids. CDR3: CASSLVLNEQFF. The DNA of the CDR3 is TGTGCCAGCAGCTTAGTTCTCAATGAGCAGTTCTTC.

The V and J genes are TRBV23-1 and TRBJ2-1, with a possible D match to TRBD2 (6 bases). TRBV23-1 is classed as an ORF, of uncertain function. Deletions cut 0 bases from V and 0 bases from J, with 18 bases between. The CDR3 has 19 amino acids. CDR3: CASSQSAVLPGLSYNEQFF. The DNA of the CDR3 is TGCGCCAGCAGTCAATCGGCGGTCCTCCCGGGACTCTCCTACAATGAGCAGTTCTTC.

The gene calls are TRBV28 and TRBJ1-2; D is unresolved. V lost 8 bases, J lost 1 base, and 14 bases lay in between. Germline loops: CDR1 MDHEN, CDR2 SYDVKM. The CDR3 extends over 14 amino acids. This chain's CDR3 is CASSLRGDNYGYTF. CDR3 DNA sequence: TGTGCCAGCTCCCTACGGGGAGATAACTATGGCTACACCTTC.